One and the same sample provided the 4 T cell receptor beta chains below, sequenced in a study of blood T cell repertoires in COVID-19. Libraries were prepared by immunoSEQ multiplex PCR; TCRdb keeps only in-frame clonotypes and omits some of them. The data contain about 100,000 clones, about 89% of them singletons. Sequencing used peripheral blood. All receptors derive from a man aged 45-65 years with active COVID-19.

The chain has TRBV4-1 and TRBJ2-3; no reliable D call. Germline loops: CDR1 MGHRA, CDR2 YSYEKL. This CDR3 region has 17 residues. The germline V and J ends were trimmed by 1 base and 2 bases, with 16 bases remaining between them. CDR3 loop: CASSQVPSLAITDTQYF. The CDR3 bases are TGCGCCAGCAGCCAAGTCCCCAGCTTAGCTATCACAGATACGCAGTATTTT.

The rearrangement links TRBV7-2 to TRBJ2-3; 7 bases are a match to TRBD2. This CDR3 region has 15 residues. Trimming removed 3 bases from V and 1 base from J; junction bases left unmatched: 4. CDR1 and CDR2 from the germline V gene are SGHTA and FQGNSA. The CDR3 DNA reads as TGTGCCAGCAGCTTCCGGGAGGCGCGCACAGATACGCAGTATTTT. Its protein product is CASSFREARTDTQYF.

The rearrangement joins TRBV18 to TRBJ1-2; 7 bases line up with TRBD1. CDR3 length: 13 residues. Germline V gene sequence: CDR1 KGHSH, CDR2 LQKENI. The trim removed 4 bases at V and 7 bases at J, leaving 6 bases unmatched. This chain's CDR3 is CASSRTGEGGYTF. CDR3 in DNA: TGTGCCAGCTCACGCACAGGGGAAGGTGGCTACACCTTC.

This chain connects TRBV24-1 to TRBJ2-1; TRBD1 is a possible D gene (5 bases). Germline V gene data show CDR1 as KGHDR and CDR2 as SFDVKD. V was cut by 4 bases and J by 3 bases, with 12 bases left in between. There are 15 residues in the CDR3. The CDR3 sequence: CATSDADSYYNEQFF. The CDR3, as DNA: TGTGCCACCAGTGACGCTGACAGTTACTACAATGAGCAGTTCTTC.